The clone carrying this T cell receptor (beta chain) was seen ten or more times. Antigen: not known. Indicated time point: patch test 1, 2 weeks after DPC sensitization. Described treatment: therapeutic diphenylcyclopropenone sensitization with weekly scalp DPC. This sample was included in a study of human T cells and chemical hapten exposure. As for the study in general: DPC at 2% was the sensitizing agent, placed on around 2 cm by around 2 cm of upper inner arm skin. Enrolled patients were predominantly female and had alopecia areata, totalis or universalis. Overall study results and limits: There was a positive correlation between PT1 expanded TCR counts and patch test score.

TCRdb redid the calling of the RACE reads with MiXCR, one entry per CDR3 protein. Of around 110,000 distinct CDR3 sequences detected, roughly an eighth appear once; the ten largest clones hold over 1.1%. Germline values: CDR1 SNHLY, CDR2 FYNNEI. This CDR3 is 14 amino acids long. The V end lost 11 bases, the J end lost 2 bases, and 15 bases lay between the germline ends. The chain employs TRBV2 and TRBJ1-4; no definite D call. Here the sequenced sample was whole blood, taken in connection with sensitization to the hapten diphenylcyclopropenone (DPC). This sequence originates from a woman between 50 and 59 years old with alopecia areata. Some clones in this sample may be carry-over from other donors' samples. The CDR3 is CAGNERDTNEKLFF. The CDR3, as DNA: TGTGCCGGGAATGAGAGGGATACTAATGAAAAACTGTTTTTT.